A single sample gave rise to the 20 T cell receptor beta chains below, sequenced in a study of blood T cell repertoires in COVID-19. Sequencing used immunoSEQ multiplex PCR; TCRdb keeps in-frame clones, though not all of them. The sample holds about 91,000 clones; about four fifths are singletons and the top ten take around a quarter. What was sequenced was peripheral blood. The receptor source for this set is a man between 65 and 79 years old with acute or convalescent COVID-19.

The chain combines TRBV29-1 with TRBJ1-2; D may be TRBD1 (5 bases). Trimming removed 6 bases from V and 4 bases from J, with 12 bases in between. The CDR3 length is 12 residues. CDR1 is SQVTM, CDR2 ANQGSEA, per germline. The CDR3 sequence is CSVADGGYGYTF. As DNA, the CDR3 is TGCAGCGTAGCAGACGGGGGCTATGGCTACACCTTC.

Here the CDR3 DNA reads TGTGCCAGTAGTGTTCAGGGGATCCCTGGAAACACCATATATTTT. Amino acid sequence: CASSVQGIPGNTIYF. This rearrangement joins TRBV19 to TRBJ1-3; perhaps TRBD1 as D (6 bases). The CDR3 spans 15 residues. V lost 5 bases to trimming and J lost 2 bases, with 13 bases between them. The V gene's germline CDR1 is LNHDA and CDR2 SQIVND (reference sequence).

The CDR3 nucleotides are TGCAGCGTGGAAAGAGGCAGGGCTAACTATGGCTACACCTTC. It translates to CSVERGRANYGYTF. The V gene is TRBV29-1, the J gene TRBJ1-2, with D perhaps TRBD1 (5 bases). The CDR3 has 14 residues. Trimming took 6 bases from V and 0 from J, leaving 14 bases between them. CDR1 and CDR2 (germline): SQVTM, ANQGSEA.

This chain joins TRBV7-9 and TRBJ1-1; 9 nucleotides align to TRBD1. This CDR3 contains 14 residues. Germline V gives CDR1 SEHNR, CDR2 FQNEAQ (reference sequence). The V gene end was trimmed by 7 bases and the J gene end by 6 bases; junction bases not matched to a gene: 9. CDR3 sequence reads: CASISDRGSAEAFF. Here the CDR3 DNA reads TGTGCCAGCATTTCCGACAGGGGGTCTGCTGAAGCTTTCTTT.

This clone was recorded once. The chain couples TRBV9 to TRBJ2-5; 11 nucleotides match TRBD1. V lost 3 bases to trimming and J lost 4 bases; unmatched junction nucleotides: 5. Germline V gives CDR1 SGDLS, CDR2 YYNGEE. The CDR3 loop spans 15 amino acids. CDR3 in DNA: TGTGCCAGCAGCGCTACAGGACAGGGGGCAGAGACCCAGTACTTC. Its translation: CASSATGQGAETQYF.

The rearrangement links TRBV10-3 to TRBJ1-3; D remains unclear. The germline V gene encodes CDR1 ENHRY and CDR2 SYGVKD. Trimming took off 0 bases at V and 0 bases at J, with 9 bases between the two ends. The CDR3 covers 16 residues. The CDR3 nucleotides are TGTGCCATCAGTGAGTCTGTACAGAGCTCTGGAAACACCATATATTTT. Its protein is CAISESVQSSGNTIYF.

V gene TRBV5-4 combines with J gene TRBJ2-7; TRBD2 agrees at 10 bases. Germline values: CDR1 SGHNT, CDR2 YYREEE (reference sequence). The CDR3 is made up of 15 amino acids. V lost 5 bases to trimming and J lost 3 bases; unmatched junction nucleotides: 8. The DNA for the CDR3 is TGTGCCAGCAGTAACAGCGGGAGGGGATACTACGAGCAGTACTTC. This codes for CASSNSGRGYYEQYF.

This clone was seen a few times. The chain uses TRBV28 and TRBJ1-5; D remains unclear. V lost 11 bases to trimming and J lost 2 bases, with 13 bases between them. The CDR3 has 13 residues. CDR1 and CDR2 (germline): MDHEN, SYDVKM. The CDR3: CAEGSRRNQPQHF. CDR3 in DNA: TGTGCCGAGGGCAGCCGCCGCAATCAGCCCCAGCATTTT.

The chain carries TRBV20-1 and TRBJ2-3; D unresolved. V lost 3 bases and J 2 bases, leaving 12 bases between the germline ends. Germline V gene lookup returns CDR1 DFQATT and CDR2 SNEGSKA (reference sequence). This CDR3 region has 14 residues. The CDR3 DNA is TGCAGTGCTAGTGGAGAAGGAGACACAGATACGCAGTATTTT. This translates into CSASGEGDTDTQYF.

V gene TRBV2 combines with J gene TRBJ1-1; TRBD1 aligns across 8 bases. The CDR3 has 14 residues. Trimming removed 8 bases from V and 0 bases from J; junction bases left unmatched: 5. Germline CDR1 and CDR2: SNHLY and FYNNEI. The CDR3 DNA sequence: TGTGCCAGCTCTTGGACAGGGCTGAACACTGAAGCTTTCTTT. This encodes CASSWTGLNTEAFF.

CDR3 sequence reads: CASSLNRDRSPLHF. CDR3 DNA sequence: TGCGCCAGCAGCCTGAACAGGGATCGATCACCCCTCCACTTT. This chain joins TRBV5-1 and TRBJ1-6; maybe TRBD1 (6 bases). The CDR3 covers 14 residues. V lost 4 bases, J lost 10 bases, and 15 bases lay in between. Per germline, CDR1 SGHRS and CDR2 YFSETQ. Complete variable domain (other parts from reference TRBV5-1 and TRBJ1-6): KAGVTQTPRYLIKTRGQQVTLSCSPISGHRSVSWYQQTPGQGLQFLFEYFSETQRNKGNFPGRFSGRQFSNSRSEMNVSTLELGDSALYLCASSLNRDRSPLHFGNGTRLTVT.

V usage is TRBV24-1 and J usage is TRBJ2-2; the match to TRBD2 covers 14 bases. V shed 3 bases and J 5 bases; nucleotides not matched to a gene: 13. This CDR3 spans 20 amino acids. Germline V gene data show CDR1 as KGHDR and CDR2 as SFDVKD. CDR3 nucleotides: TGTGCCACCAGTGATGGTCCGGGACTAGCGGGAGCAATGAGGACCGGGGAGCTGTTTTTT. This sequence encodes CATSDGPGLAGAMRTGELFF.

The chain recombines TRBV11-2 with TRBJ2-1; TRBD2 agrees at 11 bases. Germline V CDR1 and CDR2: SGHAT, FQNNGV. V dropped 5 bases and J dropped 10; count of bases not matched to a gene: 10. CDR3 size: 15 residues. CDR3 sequence reads: CASSTLAGGAVEQFF. The CDR3 region has the DNA TGTGCCAGCAGCACCTTAGCGGGAGGGGCGGTGGAGCAGTTCTTC. The full variable domain, its missing parts supplied by reference TRBV11-2 and TRBJ2-1, is EAGVAQSPRYKIIEKRQSVAFWCNPISGHATLYWYQQILGQGPKLLIQFQNNGVVDDSQLPKDRFSAERLKGVDSTLKIQPAKLEDSAVYLCASSTLAGGAVEQFFGPGTRLTVL.

J is TRBJ1-1 and V is TRBV6-4, with 12 bases identical to TRBD1. This CDR3 contains 15 residues. With 8 bases clipped from V and 4 bases from J, the junction kept 8 bases outside the gene matches. CDR1 and CDR2 from the germline V gene are MRHNA and SNTAGT. The CDR3: CASRDRGRGITEAFF. In DNA, the CDR3 is TGTGCCAGCCGGGACAGGGGGCGAGGGATCACTGAAGCTTTCTTT.

The chain carries TRBV7-3 and TRBJ1-1; 10 nucleotides match TRBD1. The germline V gene encodes CDR1 SGHTA and CDR2 FQGTGA. V shed 8 bases, J shed 4 bases, and the junction held 7 bases outside the gene matches. This CDR3 has 14 amino acids. This CDR3 is CASRRDRGGTEAFF. In DNA, the CDR3 is TGTGCCAGCCGACGGGACAGGGGAGGCACTGAAGCTTTCTTT.

The sample holds one count of this clone. The rearrangement uses TRBV3-1 (or the pseudogene TRBV3-2) and TRBJ1-6; 8 positions match TRBD1. Germline CDR1 reads LGHDT; CDR2 reads YNNKEL (reference sequence). The trim removed 4 bases at V and 6 bases at J, leaving 5 bases unmatched. The CDR3 contains 15 residues. The CDR3: CASSPATGVNSPLHF. The CDR3 nucleotides read TGTGCCAGCAGCCCTGCGACAGGGGTTAATTCACCCCTCCACTTT.

This rearrangement joins TRBV7-2 to TRBJ1-6; D is possibly TRBD1 (6 bases). V was clipped by 3 bases and J by 7 bases, with 16 bases between them. The CDR3 has 16 residues. CDR1 SGHTA and CDR2 FQGNSA come from the germline V gene. The chain's CDR3 is CASSFSARTGNSPLHF. CDR3 in DNA: TGTGCCAGCAGCTTCTCCGCCCGAACAGGGAATTCACCCCTCCACTTT.

This clone was seen only once. The rearrangement uses TRBV5-1 and TRBJ2-7; unclear D gene. The germline V and J ends were trimmed by 0 bases and 0 bases, with 10 bases remaining between them. Germline CDR1 and CDR2: SGHRS and YFSETQ. The CDR3 covers 15 residues. The CDR3 region is CASSLDRGYSYEQYF. DNA of the CDR3: TGCGCCAGCAGCTTGGACCGCGGTTACTCCTACGAGCAGTACTTC.

This clone was counted a few times. The chain employs TRBV28 and TRBJ2-7, with TRBD1 matching over 7 bases. The CDR3 length is 14 residues. V gave up 5 bases and J gave up 4 bases; unmatched junction bases: 8. Looked up from germline, CDR1 is MDHEN and CDR2 is SYDVKM. The CDR3, as DNA: TGTGCCAGCAGTCTTACAGGGGCCCCTTACGAGCAGTACTTC. Its protein is CASSLTGAPYEQYF.

In its sample, this clone was seen once. The gene calls are TRBV28 and TRBJ2-3, with 7 bases that match TRBD2. Germline assignment: CDR1 MDHEN and CDR2 SYDVKM. V gave up 6 bases and J gave up 7 bases; unmatched junction bases: 7. CDR3 length: 13 residues. CDR3 sequence reads: CASSQSGAYTQYF. For the CDR3, the DNA is TGTGCCAGCAGCCAGAGCGGGGCCTATACGCAGTATTTT. Full variable domain (rest looked up from reference TRBV28 and TRBJ2-3): DVKVTQSSRYLVKRTGEKVFLECVQDMDHENMFWYRQDPGLGLRLIYFSYDVKMKEKGDIPEGYSVSREKKERFSLILESASTNQTSMYLCASSQSGAYTQYFGPGTRLTVL.